Shown below are 9 T cell receptor beta chains from a single sample sequenced in a study of shared clonotypes between healthy human individuals. TCRdb's copy holds only in-frame clones and misses some; the assay was immunoSEQ multiplex PCR. The sample consists of a few million clones, just under 95% of them appearing once. Only CD45RO-negative cells positively selected for CCR7 counted as naive CD8 cells, so terminally differentiated effector memory CD45RA+ cells were excluded. Sequencing used naive CD8+ T cells from PBMCs. The receptors originated from a man aged 18 to 30 in good health. Some clones in this sample may be carry-over from other donors' samples.

A word on this clone: The same CDR3 also results from other DNA sequences found in this sample. The chain has TRBV27 and TRBJ2-1; D is unresolved. This CDR3 has 15 amino acids. The germline gives CDR1 MNHEY, CDR2 SMNVEV (reference sequence). The V end was cut by 2 bases, the J end by 4 bases, with 12 bases between. CDR3 nucleotides: TGTGCCAGCAGTTTAAGAGCAAGTACATACAATGAGCAGTTCTTC. Translated, it gives CASSLRASTYNEQFF.

This clone was observed a single time. V and J are TRBV7-8 and TRBJ2-3; TRBD2 aligns across 7 bases. Germline CDR1 is SGHVS and CDR2 is FQNEAQ. The V and J ends lost 2 bases and 4 bases, in that order; junction bases with no gene match: 9. The CDR3 extends over 16 amino acids. The CDR3 nucleotides are TGTGCCAGCAGCTTATTCGGCGGGGCGGGAGCAGATACGCAGTATTTT. Translating gives CASSLFGGAGADTQYF.

The V and J genes are TRBV28 and TRBJ2-3; D is unclear. Germline V lookup: CDR1 MDHEN, CDR2 SYDVKM. The CDR3 has 11 residues. V was pared by 7 bases and J by 6 bases, with 8 bases between. CDR3 loop: CASNLGDTQYF. The CDR3 nucleotides read TGTGCCAGCAACTTGGGGGATACGCAGTATTTT.

This sequence joins TRBV9 and TRBJ2-1; 12 bases match TRBD2. Germline values: CDR1 SGDLS, CDR2 YYNGEE. The CDR3 runs to 16 residues. The J segment lost 9 bases and the V segment lost 0 bases, leaving 7 bases of the junction unmatched. The CDR3 DNA reads TGTGCCAGCAGCGTAGCACTAGCGGGAGGTTATGGTGAGCAGTTCTTC. This encodes CASSVALAGGYGEQFF.

This chain uses TRBV27 with TRBJ1-5; TRBD1 is a possible D gene (6 bases). The CDR3 length is 15 residues. The V gene's germline CDR1 is MNHEY and CDR2 SMNVEV (reference sequence). Trimming stripped 6 bases from V and 0 bases from J, with 12 bases between. The CDR3 bases are TGTGCCAGCAGACTCCAGGGGTATAGCAATCAGCCCCAGCATTTT. Translated, it gives CASRLQGYSNQPQHF.

The V gene is TRBV6-5, the J gene TRBJ2-6; no definite D call. The CDR3 runs to 15 residues. Per germline, CDR1 MNHEY and CDR2 SVGAGI. The germline V and J ends were trimmed by 4 bases and 1 base, with 8 bases remaining between them. DNA for the CDR3: TGTGCCAGCAGTTTGCGGAAATCTGGGGCCAACGTCCTGACTTTC. Protein sequence: CASSLRKSGANVLTF.

The chain couples TRBV28 to TRBJ2-3; TRBD2 agrees at 13 bases. Germline V CDR1 and CDR2: MDHEN, SYDVKM. The CDR3 runs to 18 residues. The ends lost 6 bases at V and 6 bases at J; junction bases unmatched: 15. This chain's CDR3 is CASSSGLAGRGEWDTQYF. Written as DNA, the CDR3 is TGTGCCAGCAGCTCGGGACTAGCGGGAAGGGGAGAGTGGGATACGCAGTATTTT.

This chain joins TRBV29-1 and TRBJ2-7, with D perhaps matching TRBD1 (5 bases). CDR1 and CDR2 (germline): SQVTM, ANQGSEA. V dropped 1 base and J dropped 3 bases, with 7 bases sitting between them. This CDR3 region has 12 residues. The CDR3 spells CSVEGGLYEQYF. The CDR3, as DNA: TGCAGCGTTGAAGGGGGCCTCTACGAGCAGTACTTC.

This clone was counted only a few times. The chain employs TRBV4-2 and TRBJ1-1; 7 nucleotides match TRBD1. The V gene's germline CDR1 is LGHNA and CDR2 YNFKEQ. V lost 3 bases, J lost 5 bases, and 6 bases stayed unmatched. This CDR3 contains 14 residues. In nucleotides, the CDR3 is TGTGCCAGCAGCCACCTTCAGGGGGGAACTGAAGCTTTCTTT. This codes for CASSHLQGGTEAFF.